This paragraph reports one T cell receptor (beta chain). The data belong to a study of blood T cell repertoires in COVID-19. About the research overall: Sources were T cells, B-cell-depleted T cells, or PBMCs; the material itself was cDNA or gDNA.

The protocol was immunoSEQ multiplex PCR, while the TCRdb copy is restricted to in-frame clones and leaves out a portion. This table holds roughly 76,000 clones, roughly 85% found once. Trimming shortened V by 3 bases and J by 5 bases, and 10 bases separated the two germline ends. This CDR3 contains 13 residues. Germline loops: CDR1 LNHDA, CDR2 SQIVND (reference sequence). Sequencing was performed on peripheral blood. V is TRBV19 and J is TRBJ1-1; D perhaps matches TRBD1 (5 bases). The clonotype was recovered from a man between 25 and 39 years old with acute or convalescent COVID-19. Here the CDR3 DNA reads TGTGCCAGTAGTATGGGGGGTAGGACTGAAGCTTTCTTT. Translation: CASSMGGRTEAFF.